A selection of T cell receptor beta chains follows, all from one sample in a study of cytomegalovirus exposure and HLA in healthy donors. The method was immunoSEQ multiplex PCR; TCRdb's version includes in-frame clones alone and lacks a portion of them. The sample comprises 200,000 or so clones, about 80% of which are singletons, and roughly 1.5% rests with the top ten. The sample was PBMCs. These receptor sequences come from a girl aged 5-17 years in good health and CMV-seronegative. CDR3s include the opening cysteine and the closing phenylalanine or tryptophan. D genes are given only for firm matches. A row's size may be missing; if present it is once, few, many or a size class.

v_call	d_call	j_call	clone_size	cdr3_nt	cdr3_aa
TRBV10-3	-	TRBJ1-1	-	TGTGCCATCAGTGAGTCACAGCAAACTGAAGCTTTCTTT	CAISESQQTEAFF
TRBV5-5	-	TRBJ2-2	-	TGTGCCAGCAGCTTGGAGACAGTCTTGAGCGGGGAGCTGTTTTTT	CASSLETVLSGELFF
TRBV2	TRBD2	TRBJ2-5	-	TGTGCCAGCACTAACGGGGCGGGGGAGCAGTACTTC	CASTNGAGEQYF
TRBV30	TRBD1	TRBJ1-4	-	TGTGCCTGGAGTGGGACAGGGGGCCGGACTAATGAAAAACTGTTTTTT	CAWSGTGGRTNEKLFF
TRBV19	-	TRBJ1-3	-	TGTGCCAGTAGTACCGACAGGCCGGCTTCGATGAGCTCTGGAAACACCATATATTTT	CASSTDRPASMSSGNTIYF
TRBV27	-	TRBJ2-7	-	TGTGCCAGCAGTTTAAGCCCCCTCTACGAGCAGTACTTC	CASSLSPLYEQYF
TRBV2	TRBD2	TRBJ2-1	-	TGTGCCAGCAGCTTACTAGCGGGAGGGCCCAATGAGCAGTTCTTC	CASSLLAGGPNEQFF
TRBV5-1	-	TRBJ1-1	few	TGCGCCAGCAGCGCCTACTTGAACACTGAAGCTTTCTTT	CASSAYLNTEAFF
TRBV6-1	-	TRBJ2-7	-	TGTGCCAGCAGTGCCCGGGACATCGTCTACGAGCAGTACTTC	CASSARDIVYEQYF
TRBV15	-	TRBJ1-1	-	TGTGCCACCAGCAGAAAGTTTGGGGGCGCGAGGGGAGATACTGAAGCTTTCTTT	CATSRKFGGARGDTEAFF
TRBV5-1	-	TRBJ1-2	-	TGCGCCAGCAGCTTGGTGCCCCGGCAGGGGACTAACTATGGCTACACCTTC	CASSLVPRQGTNYGYTF
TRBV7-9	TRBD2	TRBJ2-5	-	TGTGCCAGCAGCCCCAAACGACTAGCGGGAGGGGAAGAGACCCAGTACTTC	CASSPKRLAGGEETQYF
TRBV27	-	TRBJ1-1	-	TGTGCCAGCAGTTTAAATTTTCCGGGAGATGTCACTGAAGCTTTCTTT	CASSLNFPGDVTEAFF
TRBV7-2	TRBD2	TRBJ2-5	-	TGTGCCAGCAGGTCTAGCGGGGGGCCGGGTATGGCCCAGTACTTC	CASRSSGGPGMAQYF